This T cell receptor beta chain originates from a study of Ad26.COV2.S vaccination and SARS-CoV-2 variants. Study overall: By the intramuscular route, Ad26.COV2.S was given once, or twice 56 days apart. General study results and limits: While placebo recipients had lower spike-specific TCR breadth, vaccine recipients had more.

Treatment defined: some 20 received Ad26.COV2.S at low or high dose, single or two shots; about five received placebo; per-sample allocation not given. Sampling occurred on day 63 after the first vaccine or placebo injection. The donor was a Boston adult aged 18-55 years. Notes on this clone: The antigen remains unidentified.

Profiling relied on immunoSEQ multiplex PCR, and the TCRdb table lists in-frame clones only, not all of them. The sample comprises some 300,000 clones, around four fifths of which are singletons, and about 2.1% rests with the top ten. The specimen was peripheral blood, collected in a trial of Ad26.COV2.S vaccine versus placebo. This receptor was taken from a person aged 18 to 59 who received the Ad26.COV2.S COVID-19 vaccine or a placebo.

In nucleotides, the CDR3 is TGTGCCAGCAGACCTAGCGGGTCGGGAAACACCATATATTTT. It translates to CASRPSGSGNTIYF. The chain is built from TRBV27 and TRBJ1-3; unclear D gene. CDR1 is MNHEY, CDR2 SMNVEV, per germline (reference sequence). CDR3 size: 14 residues. Trimming took off 6 bases at V and 4 bases at J, with 13 bases between the two ends.